A single sample is the source of the 7 T cell receptor beta chains below, sequenced in a study of T-cell reconstitution after alpha-beta-depleted transplantation in children. Preparing the TCRbeta library involved the use of unique molecular identifiers. TCRdb re-called the PCR reads through MiXCR, storing one row per CDR3 protein. The data hold hundreds of thousands of distinct CDR3 sequences, with 16% observed a single time. The material was PBMCs from the stem cell graft donor, obtained from the stem cell graft. The origin of the receptors is a human donor who donated a stem cell graft to a child with acute myeloid leukemia.

The CDR3 sequence: CATSDPGGKNEQFF. CDR3 DNA sequence: TGTGCCACCAGTGACCCGGGGGGGAAGAATGAGCAGTTCTTC. This chain links TRBV24-1 with TRBJ2-1; 8 bases fit TRBD2. The CDR3 sequence is 14 residues long. With V trimmed by 4 bases and J by 7 bases, 5 bases remained unmatched. Germline V CDR1 and CDR2: KGHDR, SFDVKD.

This clonotype was observed many times. The rearrangement uses TRBV12-3 or TRBV12-4 and TRBJ2-1; D unclear. Trimming stripped 7 bases from V and 8 bases from J, with 18 bases between. This CDR3 contains 14 residues. CDR3 in amino acids: CASILGKIRDEQFF. DNA for the CDR3: TGTGCCAGCATCTTAGGGAAAATTAGGGATGAGCAGTTCTTC.

The table lists this clonotype with many counts. The chain joins TRBV20-1 to TRBJ1-3; D may be TRBD1 (6 bases). With 1 base removed from V and 3 bases from J, the gap between germline ends came to 13 bases. Germline lookup yields CDR1 DFQATT and CDR2 SNEGSKA (reference sequence). The CDR3 extends over 15 amino acids. In DNA form, the CDR3 reads TGCAGTGCTAGAGCCGAGTGGGGGCGTGGAAACACCATATATTTT. This codes for CSARAEWGRGNTIYF.

The V and J genes are TRBV5-6 and TRBJ2-2; D could derive from TRBD1 or TRBD2 (5 bases each). The CDR3 sequence is 15 residues long. V dropped 8 bases and J dropped 4 bases, with 18 bases sitting between them. Germline loops: CDR1 SGHDT, CDR2 YYEEEE. The CDR3 DNA reads TGTGCCAGGGGCCCCGGGGACGTAGCCACCGGGGAGCTGTTTTTT. Translated: CARGPGDVATGELFF.

This clonotype has at least ten counts. The chain has TRBV7-2 and TRBJ2-7; TRBD1 matches at 9 bases. Trimming took 5 bases from V and 5 from J; bases not matched to a gene: 7. The CDR3 has 14 amino acids. Germline values: CDR1 SGHTA, CDR2 FQGNSA. The CDR3 nucleotides are TGTGCCAGCAGCCATGGACAGGGGCATAACGAGCAGTACGTC. Translation: CASSHGQGHNEQYV.

In the case of this clonotype: At one end, the junction sequence differs from germline, possibly due to a read error. The chain recombines TRBV11-2 with TRBJ1-1; 7 positions agree with TRBD1. Germline assignment: CDR1 SGHAT and CDR2 FQNNGV. This CDR3 comprises 18 residues. CDR3 sequence reads: CASSLGIRGRRGNPEAFF. CDR3 coding DNA: TGTGCCAGCAGCTTAGGAATAAGGGGGCGCCGAGGGAACCCTGAAGCTTTCTTT. Full variable domain (rest looked up from reference TRBV11-2 and TRBJ1-1): EAGVAQSPRYKIIEKRQSVAFWCNPISGHATLYWYQQILGQGPKLLIQFQNNGVVDDSQLPKDRFSAERLKGVDSTLKIQPAKLEDSAVYLCASSLGIRGRRGNPEAFFGQGTRLTVV.

In its sample, this clonotype was seen many times. The J gene is TRBJ2-1, the V gene TRBV29-1; 10 bases line up with TRBD1. Germline V gives CDR1 SQVTM, CDR2 ANQGSEA. CDR3 length: 13 residues. Trimming cost V 6 bases and J 8 bases; bases outside gene matches: 7. The DNA of the CDR3 is TGCAGCGTCGAACGGACAGGGGGGGATGAGCAGTTCTTC. Its translation: CSVERTGGDEQFF.